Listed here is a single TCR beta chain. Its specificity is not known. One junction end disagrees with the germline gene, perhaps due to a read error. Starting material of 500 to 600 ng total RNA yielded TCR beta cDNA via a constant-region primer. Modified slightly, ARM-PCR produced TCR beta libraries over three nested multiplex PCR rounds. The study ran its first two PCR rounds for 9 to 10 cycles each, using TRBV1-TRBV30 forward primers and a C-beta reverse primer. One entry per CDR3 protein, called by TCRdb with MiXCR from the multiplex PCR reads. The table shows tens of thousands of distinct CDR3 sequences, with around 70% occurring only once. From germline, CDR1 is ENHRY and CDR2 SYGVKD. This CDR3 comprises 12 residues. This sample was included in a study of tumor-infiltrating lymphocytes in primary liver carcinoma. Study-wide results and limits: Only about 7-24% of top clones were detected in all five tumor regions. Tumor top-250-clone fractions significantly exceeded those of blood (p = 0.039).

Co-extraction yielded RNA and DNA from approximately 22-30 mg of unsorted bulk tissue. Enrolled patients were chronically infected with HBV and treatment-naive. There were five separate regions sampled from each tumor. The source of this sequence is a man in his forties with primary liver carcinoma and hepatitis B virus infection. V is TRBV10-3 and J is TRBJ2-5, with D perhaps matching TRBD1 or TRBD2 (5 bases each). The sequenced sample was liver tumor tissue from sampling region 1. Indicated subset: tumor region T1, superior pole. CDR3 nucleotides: TGTGCCATCGGGACCTACAAAGAGGCCCAGTACTTC. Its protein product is CAIGTYKEAQYF.